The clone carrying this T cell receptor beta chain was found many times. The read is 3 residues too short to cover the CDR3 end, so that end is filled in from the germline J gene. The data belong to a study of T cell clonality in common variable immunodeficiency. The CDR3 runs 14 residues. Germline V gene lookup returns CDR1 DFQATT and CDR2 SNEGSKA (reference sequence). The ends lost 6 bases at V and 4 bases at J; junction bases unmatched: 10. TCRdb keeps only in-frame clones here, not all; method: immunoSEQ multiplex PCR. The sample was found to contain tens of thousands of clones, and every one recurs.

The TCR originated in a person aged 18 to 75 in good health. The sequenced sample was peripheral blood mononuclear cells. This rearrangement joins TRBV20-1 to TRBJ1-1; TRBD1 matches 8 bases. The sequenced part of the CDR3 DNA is TGCAGTGCGGCACCCGGGACAGGCGGCACTGAA. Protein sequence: CSAAPGTGGTE. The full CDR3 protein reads CSAAPGTGGTEAFF.